The sequence of this TCR beta chain was determined in a study of PD-L1 blockade in urothelial cancer. Study in general: A median roughly 140,000 T cells were found in blood samples.

J lost 6 bases, V lost 4 bases, and 12 bases had no gene match. This CDR3 region has 16 residues. CDR1 SGHNT and CDR2 YYREEE come from the germline V gene (reference sequence). Synthetic templates analogous to TCR were spiked into all PCRs individually. Assay used: immunoSEQ multiplex PCR; TCRdb lists only in-frame clones, some missing. Seen here are 70,000 to 85,000 clones, under 90% observed once, and the top ten hold under 6%. The time point is: pretreatment peripheral blood. All patients handed over anywhere from 1 to 8 samples, pretreatment and on-treatment. The source material was PBMCs, sampled around atezolizumab (anti-PD-L1) treatment. The chain joins TRBV5-4 to TRBJ1-3; 8 positions agree with TRBD1. This receptor was taken from a man aged 70 or older with urothelial cancer. The DNA for the CDR3 is TGTGCCAGCAGCCTAGGGACAGGATCGAGATCAAACACCATATATTTT. It translates to CASSLGTGSRSNTIYF.